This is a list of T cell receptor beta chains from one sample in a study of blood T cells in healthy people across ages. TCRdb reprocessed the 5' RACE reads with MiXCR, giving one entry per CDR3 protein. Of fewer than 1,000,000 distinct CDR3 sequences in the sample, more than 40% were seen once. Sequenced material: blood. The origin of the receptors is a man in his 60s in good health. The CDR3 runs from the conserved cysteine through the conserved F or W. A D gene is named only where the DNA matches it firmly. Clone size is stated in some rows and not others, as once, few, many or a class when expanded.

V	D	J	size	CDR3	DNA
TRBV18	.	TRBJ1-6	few	CASSPQGLASPLHF	TGTGCCAGCTCACCACAGGGGTTGGCTTCACCCCTCCACTTT
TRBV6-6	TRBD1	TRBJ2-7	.	CASRGTGANYEQYF	TGTGCCAGCAGAGGCACAGGGGCGAACTACGAGCAGTACTTC
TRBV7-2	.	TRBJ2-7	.	CASSEQWGGAGISYEQYF	TGTGCCAGCAGCGAACAATGGGGGGGGGCAGGTATCTCTTACGAGCAGTACTTC
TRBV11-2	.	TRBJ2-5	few	CASSFVTGRGETQYF	TGTGCCAGCAGCTTCGTAACAGGGCGGGGTGAGACCCAGTACTTC
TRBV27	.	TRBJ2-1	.	CASSLSRVRDNEQFF	TGTGCCAGCAGTTTATCGAGGGTGAGGGACAATGAGCAGTTCTTC
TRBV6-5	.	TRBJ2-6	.	CANSYSMHRAGNPGANVLTF	TGTGCCAACAGTTACTCGATGCACAGGGCCGGGAATCCTGGGGCCAACGTCCTGACTTTC
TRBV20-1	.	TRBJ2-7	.	CSASLGAYSYEQYF	TGCAGTGCTAGCCTGGGGGCCTACTCCTACGAGCAGTACTTC
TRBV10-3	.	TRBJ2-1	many	CAIVRDLTYNEQFF	TGTGCCATTGTACGGGACCTTACCTACAATGAGCAGTTCTTC
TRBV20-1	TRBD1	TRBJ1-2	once	CSARPTGGGYGCTF	TGCAGTGCTAGACCAACAGGGGGCGGTTATGGCTGCACCTTC
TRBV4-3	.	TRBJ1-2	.	CASSQDRGTNYDYTF	TGCGCCAGCAGCCAAGACCGAGGGACCAACTATGACTACACCTTC
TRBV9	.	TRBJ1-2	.	CASSVDGLNYGYTF	TGTGCCAGCAGCGTAGACGGTCTTAACTATGGCTACACCTTC
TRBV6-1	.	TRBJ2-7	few	CASSPWRYSSYEQYF	TGTGCCAGCAGTCCCTGGAGGTACAGCTCCTACGAGCAGTACTTC
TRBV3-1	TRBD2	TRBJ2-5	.	CASSQETSGGYQETQYF	TGTGCCAGCAGCCAAGAGACTAGCGGGGGGTACCAAGAGACCCAGTACTTC
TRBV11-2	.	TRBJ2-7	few	CASNPRFQGRVYEQYF	TGTGCCAGCAACCCACGTTTCCAGGGGAGGGTCTACGAGCAGTACTTC
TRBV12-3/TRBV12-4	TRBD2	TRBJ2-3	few	CASRSGGHTDTQYF	TGTGCCAGCAGAAGCGGGGGGCACACAGATACGCAGTATTTT
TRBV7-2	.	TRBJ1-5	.	CASSVVSENQPQHF	TGTGCCAGCAGCGTAGTGTCCGAGAATCAGCCCCAGCATTTT
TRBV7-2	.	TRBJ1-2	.	CASSPDGAGYGYTF	TGTGCCAGCAGTCCTGACGGGGCGGGATATGGCTACACCTTC
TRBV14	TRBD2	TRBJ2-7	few	CASSLRRLAVLVCFGESYEQYF	TGTGCCAGCAGCCTGAGGAGACTAGCGGTCCTAGTTTGCTTCGGCGAGTCCTACGAGCAGTACTTC
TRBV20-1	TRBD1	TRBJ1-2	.	CSARGDRGYCGYTF	TGCAGTGCTAGAGGGGACAGGGGATATTGTGGCTACACCTTC
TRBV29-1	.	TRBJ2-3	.	CSVVPGRTDTQYF	TGCAGCGTTGTACCAGGGAGGACAGATACGCAGTATTTT
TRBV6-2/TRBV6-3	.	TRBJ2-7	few	CASRPSGPYEQYF	TGTGCCAGCAGACCCAGCGGCCCCTACGAGCAGTACTTC
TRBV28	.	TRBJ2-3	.	CASSRLGSSTDTQYF	TGTGCCAGCAGTCGGTTAGGTTCTAGCACAGATACGCAGTATTTT
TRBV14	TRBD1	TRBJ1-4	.	CASSQAGGTTNEKLFF	TGTGCCAGCAGCCAGGCAGGGGGGACAACTAATGAAAAACTGTTTTTT
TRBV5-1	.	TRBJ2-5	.	CASSTQSRSETQYF	TGCGCCAGCAGCACCCAGTCTAGGTCTGAGACCCAGTACTTC
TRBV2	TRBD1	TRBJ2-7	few	CASSQQGAQAYEQYF	TGTGCCAGCAGCCAACAGGGGGCCCAAGCCTACGAGCAGTACTTC
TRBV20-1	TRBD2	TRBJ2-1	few	CSAPGTSGYEQFF	TGCAGTGCTCCCGGGACTAGCGGGTATGAGCAGTTCTTC
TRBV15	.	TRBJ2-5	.	CATSSSLVETQYF	TGTGCCACCAGCAGTAGCTTAGTAGAGACCCAGTACTTC
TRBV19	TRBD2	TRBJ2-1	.	CASRHSGGSDEQFF	TGTGCCAGTAGACATAGCGGGGGGAGCGATGAGCAGTTCTTC
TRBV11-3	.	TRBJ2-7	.	CASSFEGHSYEQYF	TGTGCCAGCAGCTTCGAAGGACACTCTTATGAGCAGTACTTC
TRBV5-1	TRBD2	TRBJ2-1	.	CASSTGTRLIDEQFF	TGCGCCAGCAGCACCGGGACTAGACTTATTGATGAGCAGTTCTTC
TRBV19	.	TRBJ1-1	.	CASSIWSGGSEAFF	TGTGCCAGTAGTATCTGGTCGGGTGGATCTGAAGCTTTCTTT
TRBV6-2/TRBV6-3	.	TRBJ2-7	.	CASSSGGGGSYEQYF	TGTGCCAGCAGTTCCGGAGGGGGGGGGAGCTACGAGCAGTACTTC